This T cell receptor (beta chain) was identified in a study of cytomegalovirus exposure and HLA in healthy donors. The sample holds one count of this clone. Its target is not known. The PCR was carried out with 60 Vbeta primers and 13 Jbeta primers. Assay: immunoSEQ multiplex PCR; the TCRdb copy retains only in-frame clones and omits some. The repertoire consists of 200,000 to 250,000 clones, with 77% occurring once and the leading ten covering 2.7%. Study-level points and caveats: Solely CMV serostatus was available to characterize immune exposure. It was likely that a cluster of highly shared sequence variants was a sequencing artifact.

The receptor was isolated from an older woman in good health and CMV-seropositive. Sequencing input: PBMCs.

The CDR3 nucleotides read TGTGCCAGCAGCCTCTCGGGGACTAGCAGCACAGATACGCAGTATTTT. This gives the protein CASSLSGTSSTDTQYF. This chain joins TRBV4-2 and TRBJ2-3, with TRBD2 identical over 9 bases. V trimming: 4 bases; J trimming: 0 bases; junction bases outside the gene matches: 5. The CDR3 loop spans 16 amino acids. Germline loops: CDR1 LGHNA, CDR2 YNFKEQ.